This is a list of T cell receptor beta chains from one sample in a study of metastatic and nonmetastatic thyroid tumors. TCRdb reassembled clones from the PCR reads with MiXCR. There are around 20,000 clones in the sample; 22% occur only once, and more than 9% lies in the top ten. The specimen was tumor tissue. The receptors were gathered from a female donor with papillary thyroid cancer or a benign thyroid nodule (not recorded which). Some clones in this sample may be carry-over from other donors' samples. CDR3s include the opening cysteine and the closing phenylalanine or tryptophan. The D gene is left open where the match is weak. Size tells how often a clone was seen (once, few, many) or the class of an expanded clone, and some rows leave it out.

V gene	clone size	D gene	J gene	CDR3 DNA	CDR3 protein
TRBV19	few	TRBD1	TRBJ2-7	TGTGCCAGTAGTCCAAGACAGGGGGGTTCCTACGAGCAGTACTTC	CASSPRQGGSYEQYF
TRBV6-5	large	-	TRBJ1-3	TGTGCCAGCAGTTACTCGTCGAGTGCTGGAAACACCATATATTTT	CASSYSSSAGNTIYF
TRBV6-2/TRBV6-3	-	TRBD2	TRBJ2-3	TGTGCCAACCTTAGCGGGTGGGGAGCGGATACGCAGTATTTT	CANLSGWGADTQYF
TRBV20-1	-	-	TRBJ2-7	TGCAGTGCAGGCGGGTCGCTTTACTACGAGCAGCACTTC	CSAGGSLYYEQHF
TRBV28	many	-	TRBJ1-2	TGTGCCAGCAGTTTAGGTCGGGCAGAGTTGTATGGCTACACCTTC	CASSLGRAELYGYTF
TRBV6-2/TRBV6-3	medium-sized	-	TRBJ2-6	TGTGCCAGCAGTTGGACAACTGGGGCCAACGTCCTGACTTTC	CASSWTTGANVLTF
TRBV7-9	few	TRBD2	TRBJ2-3	TGTGCCAGCAGCTCGGGGACTAGAGTTGTTACGCAGTATTTT	CASSSGTRVVTQYF
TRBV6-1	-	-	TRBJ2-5	TGTGCCAGCAGGGTACTAGGAGCGGAGACCCAGTACTTC	CASRVLGAETQYF
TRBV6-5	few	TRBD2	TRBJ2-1	TGTGCCAGCAGTTACTCCGGACTAGCGGGAGGGGGGGAGCAGTTCTTC	CASSYSGLAGGGEQFF
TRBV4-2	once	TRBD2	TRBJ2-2	TGTGCCAGCAGCCAAAGAGCGGGAGTGATGTCCGGGGAGCTGTTTTTT	CASSQRAGVMSGELFF